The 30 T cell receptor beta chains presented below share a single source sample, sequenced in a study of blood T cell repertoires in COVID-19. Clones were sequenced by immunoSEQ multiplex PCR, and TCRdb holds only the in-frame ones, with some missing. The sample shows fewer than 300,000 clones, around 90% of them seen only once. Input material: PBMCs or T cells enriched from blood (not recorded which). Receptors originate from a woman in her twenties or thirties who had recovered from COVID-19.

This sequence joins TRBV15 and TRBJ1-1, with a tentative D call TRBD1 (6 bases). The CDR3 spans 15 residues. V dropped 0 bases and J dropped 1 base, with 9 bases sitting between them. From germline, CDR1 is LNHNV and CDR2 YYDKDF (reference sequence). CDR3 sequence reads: CATSRDGQPNTEAFF. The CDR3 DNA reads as TGTGCCACCAGCAGAGATGGACAGCCGAACACTGAAGCTTTCTTT.

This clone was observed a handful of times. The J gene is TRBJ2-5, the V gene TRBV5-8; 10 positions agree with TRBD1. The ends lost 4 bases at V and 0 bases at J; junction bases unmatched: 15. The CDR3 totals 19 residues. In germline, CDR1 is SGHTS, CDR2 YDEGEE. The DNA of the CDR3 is TGTGCCAGCAGCCTCCTAAACCGGGACAGGGGTTCGGACCAAGAGACCCAGTACTTC. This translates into CASSLLNRDRGSDQETQYF.

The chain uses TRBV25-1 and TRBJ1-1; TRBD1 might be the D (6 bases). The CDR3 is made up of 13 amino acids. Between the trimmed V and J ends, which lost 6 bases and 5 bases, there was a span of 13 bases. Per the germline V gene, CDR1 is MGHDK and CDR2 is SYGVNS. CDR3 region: CASRDSGRTEAFF. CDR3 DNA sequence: TGTGCCAGCAGGGACAGCGGGAGGACTGAAGCTTTCTTT.

The DNA for the CDR3 is TGTGCCAGTAGCAGCGGGACGGCCCTCACCTTC. Translating it yields CASSSGTALTF. The chain couples TRBV19 to TRBJ1-2, with D perhaps matching TRBD1 (5 bases). CDR1 and CDR2 from the germline V gene are LNHDA and SQIVND (reference sequence). The V gene lost 6 bases and the J gene lost 13 bases, with 15 bases spanning the gap. The CDR3 is 11 residues long.

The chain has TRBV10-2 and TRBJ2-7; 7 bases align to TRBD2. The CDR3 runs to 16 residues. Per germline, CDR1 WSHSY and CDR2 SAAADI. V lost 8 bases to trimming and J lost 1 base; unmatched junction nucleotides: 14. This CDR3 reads CASLSSVLAESYEQYF. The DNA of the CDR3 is TGCGCCAGCCTGTCGAGCGTGCTAGCGGAATCCTACGAGCAGTACTTC.

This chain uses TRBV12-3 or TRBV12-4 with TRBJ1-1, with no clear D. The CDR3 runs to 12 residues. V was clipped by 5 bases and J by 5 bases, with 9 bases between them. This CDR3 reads CASSVEGTEAFF. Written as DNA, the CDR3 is TGTGCCAGCAGTGTCGAGGGTACTGAAGCTTTCTTT.

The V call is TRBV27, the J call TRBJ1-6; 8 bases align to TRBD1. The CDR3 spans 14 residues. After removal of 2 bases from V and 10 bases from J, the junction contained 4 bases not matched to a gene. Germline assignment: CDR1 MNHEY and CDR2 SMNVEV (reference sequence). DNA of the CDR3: TGTGCCAGCAGTTTAGACAGGGGCGGCTCACCCCTCCACTTT. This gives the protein CASSLDRGGSPLHF.

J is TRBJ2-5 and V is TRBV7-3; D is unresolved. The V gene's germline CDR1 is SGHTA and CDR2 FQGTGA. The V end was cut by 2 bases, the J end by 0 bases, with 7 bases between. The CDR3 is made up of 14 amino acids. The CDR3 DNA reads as TGTGCCAGCAGCTTAGGCGGTAACCAAGAGACCCAGTACTTC. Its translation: CASSLGGNQETQYF.

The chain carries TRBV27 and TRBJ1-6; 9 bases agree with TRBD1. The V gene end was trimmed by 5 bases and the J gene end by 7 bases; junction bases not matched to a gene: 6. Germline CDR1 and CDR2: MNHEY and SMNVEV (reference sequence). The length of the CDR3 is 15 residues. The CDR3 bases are TGTGCCAGCAGTCCCGGCGGGACAGGGAATTCACCCCTCCACTTT. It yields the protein CASSPGGTGNSPLHF.

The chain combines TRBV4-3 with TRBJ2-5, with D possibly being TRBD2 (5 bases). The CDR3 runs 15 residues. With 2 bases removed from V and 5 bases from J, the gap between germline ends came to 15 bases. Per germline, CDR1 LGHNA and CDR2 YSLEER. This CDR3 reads CASSQRGIGKETQYF. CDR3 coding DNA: TGCGCCAGCAGCCAACGGGGTATAGGGAAGGAGACCCAGTACTTC.

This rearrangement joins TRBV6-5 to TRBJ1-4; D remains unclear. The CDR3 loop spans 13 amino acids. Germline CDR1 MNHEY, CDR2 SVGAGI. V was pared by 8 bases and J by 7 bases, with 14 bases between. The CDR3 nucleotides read TGTGCCAGCTCCCGTCCTTCGGGTGAAAAACTGTTTTTT. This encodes CASSRPSGEKLFF.

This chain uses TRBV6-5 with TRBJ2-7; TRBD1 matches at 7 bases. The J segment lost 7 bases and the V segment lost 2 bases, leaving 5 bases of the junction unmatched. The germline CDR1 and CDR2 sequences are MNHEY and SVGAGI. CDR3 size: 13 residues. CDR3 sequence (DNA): TGTGCCAGCAGTTACAGGGGGCAGGGGGAGCAGTACTTC. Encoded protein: CASSYRGQGEQYF.

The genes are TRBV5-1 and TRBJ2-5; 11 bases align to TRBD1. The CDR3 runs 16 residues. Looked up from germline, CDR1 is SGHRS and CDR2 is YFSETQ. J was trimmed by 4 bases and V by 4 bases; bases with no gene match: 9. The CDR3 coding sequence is TGCGCCAGCAGCCTAACCCCGGGACAGGGGGGAGAGACCCAGTACTTC. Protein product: CASSLTPGQGGETQYF.

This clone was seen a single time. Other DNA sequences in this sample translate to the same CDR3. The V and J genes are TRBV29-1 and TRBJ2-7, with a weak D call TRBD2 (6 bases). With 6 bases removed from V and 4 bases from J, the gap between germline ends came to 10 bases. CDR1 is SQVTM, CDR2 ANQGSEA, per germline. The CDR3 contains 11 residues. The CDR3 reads CSVGTAYEQYF. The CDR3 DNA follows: TGCAGCGTCGGGACTGCTTACGAGCAGTACTTC.

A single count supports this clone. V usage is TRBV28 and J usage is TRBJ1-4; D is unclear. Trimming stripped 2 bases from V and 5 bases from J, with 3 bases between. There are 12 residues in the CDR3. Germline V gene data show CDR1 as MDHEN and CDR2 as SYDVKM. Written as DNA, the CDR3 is TGTGCCAGCAGTTTAGAGAATGAAAAACTGTTTTTT. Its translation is CASSLENEKLFF. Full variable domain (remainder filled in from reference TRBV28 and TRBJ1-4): DVKVTQSSRYLVKRTGEKVFLECVQDMDHENMFWYRQDPGLGLRLIYFSYDVKMKEKGDIPEGYSVSREKKERFSLILESASTNQTSMYLCASSLENEKLFFGSGTQLSVL.

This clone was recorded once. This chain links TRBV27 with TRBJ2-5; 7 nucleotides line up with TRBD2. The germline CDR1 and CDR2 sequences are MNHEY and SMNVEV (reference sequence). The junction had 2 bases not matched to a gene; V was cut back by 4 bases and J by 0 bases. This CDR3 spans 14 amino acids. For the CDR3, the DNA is TGTGCCAGCAGTTGGGACTATCACCAAGAGACCCAGTACTTC. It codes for CASSWDYHQETQYF.

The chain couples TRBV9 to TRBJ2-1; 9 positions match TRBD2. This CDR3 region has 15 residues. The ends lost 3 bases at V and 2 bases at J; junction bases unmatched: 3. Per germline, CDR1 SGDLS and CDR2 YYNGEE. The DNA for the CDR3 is TGTGCCAGCAGCGAAACTAGCGGGCCCTACAATGAGCAGTTCTTC. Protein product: CASSETSGPYNEQFF.

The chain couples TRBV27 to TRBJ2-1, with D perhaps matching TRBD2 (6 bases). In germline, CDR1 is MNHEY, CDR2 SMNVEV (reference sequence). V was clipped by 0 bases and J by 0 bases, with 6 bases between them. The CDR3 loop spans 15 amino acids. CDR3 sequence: CASSLSSGSYNEQFF. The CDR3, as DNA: TGTGCCAGCAGTTTATCTAGCGGCTCCTACAATGAGCAGTTCTTC.

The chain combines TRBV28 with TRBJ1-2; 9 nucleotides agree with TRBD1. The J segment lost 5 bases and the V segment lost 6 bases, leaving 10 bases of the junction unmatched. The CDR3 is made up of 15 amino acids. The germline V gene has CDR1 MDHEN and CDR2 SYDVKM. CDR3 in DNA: TGTGCCAGCAGCGACGCGGGACAGGGCCTATATGGCTACACCTTC. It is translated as CASSDAGQGLYGYTF.

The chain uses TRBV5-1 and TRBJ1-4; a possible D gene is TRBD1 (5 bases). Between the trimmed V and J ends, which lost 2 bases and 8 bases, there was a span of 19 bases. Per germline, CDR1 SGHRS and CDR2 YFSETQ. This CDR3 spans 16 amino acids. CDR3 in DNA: TGCGCCAGCAGCTTAATAGTAGGGGCAGGGTCCGAAAAACTGTTTTTT. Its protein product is CASSLIVGAGSEKLFF.

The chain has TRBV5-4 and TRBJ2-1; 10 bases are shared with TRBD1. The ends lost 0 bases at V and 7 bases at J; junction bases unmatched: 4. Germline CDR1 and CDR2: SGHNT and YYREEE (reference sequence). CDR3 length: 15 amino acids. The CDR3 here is CASSLGQGAWNEQFF. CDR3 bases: TGTGCCAGCAGCTTGGGACAGGGGGCTTGGAATGAGCAGTTCTTC.

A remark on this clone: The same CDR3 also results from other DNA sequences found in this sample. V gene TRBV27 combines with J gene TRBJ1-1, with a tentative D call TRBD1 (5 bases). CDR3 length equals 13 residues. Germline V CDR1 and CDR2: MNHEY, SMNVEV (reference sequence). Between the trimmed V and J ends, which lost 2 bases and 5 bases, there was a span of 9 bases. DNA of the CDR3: TGTGCCAGCAGTTTAGGGAGGGGTACTGAAGCTTTCTTT. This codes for CASSLGRGTEAFF.

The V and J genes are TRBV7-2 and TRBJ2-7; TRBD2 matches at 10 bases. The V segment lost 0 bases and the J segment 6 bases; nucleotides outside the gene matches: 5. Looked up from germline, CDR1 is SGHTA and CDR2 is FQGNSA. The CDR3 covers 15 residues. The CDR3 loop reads CASSLALAGEGEQYF. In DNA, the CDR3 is TGTGCCAGCAGCTTAGCGCTAGCGGGAGAGGGCGAGCAGTACTTC.

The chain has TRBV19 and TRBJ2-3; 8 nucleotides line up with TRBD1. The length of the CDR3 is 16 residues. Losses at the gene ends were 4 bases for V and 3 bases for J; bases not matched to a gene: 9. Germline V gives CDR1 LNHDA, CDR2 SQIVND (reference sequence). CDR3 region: CASSKETGVGTDTQYF. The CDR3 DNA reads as TGTGCCAGTAGTAAAGAGACAGGGGTTGGAACAGATACGCAGTATTTT.

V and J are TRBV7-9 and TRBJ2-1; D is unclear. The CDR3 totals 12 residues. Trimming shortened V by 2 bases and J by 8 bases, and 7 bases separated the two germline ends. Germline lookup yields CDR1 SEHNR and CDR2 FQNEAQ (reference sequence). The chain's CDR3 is CASSLLIHEQFF. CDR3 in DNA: TGTGCCAGCAGCTTACTTATCCATGAGCAGTTCTTC.

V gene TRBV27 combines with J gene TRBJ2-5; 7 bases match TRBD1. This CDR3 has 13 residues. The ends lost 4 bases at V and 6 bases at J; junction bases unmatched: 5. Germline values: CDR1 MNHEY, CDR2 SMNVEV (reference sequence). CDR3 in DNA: TGTGCCAGCAGTTCTACAGGGGCGCAGACCCAGTACTTC. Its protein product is CASSSTGAQTQYF.

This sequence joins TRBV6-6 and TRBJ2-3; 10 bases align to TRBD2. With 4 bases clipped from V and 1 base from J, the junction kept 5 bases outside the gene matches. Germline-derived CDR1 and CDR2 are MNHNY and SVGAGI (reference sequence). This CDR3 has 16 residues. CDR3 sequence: CASSFPLAGGTDTQYF. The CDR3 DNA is TGTGCCAGCAGTTTCCCGCTAGCGGGAGGCACAGATACGCAGTATTTT.

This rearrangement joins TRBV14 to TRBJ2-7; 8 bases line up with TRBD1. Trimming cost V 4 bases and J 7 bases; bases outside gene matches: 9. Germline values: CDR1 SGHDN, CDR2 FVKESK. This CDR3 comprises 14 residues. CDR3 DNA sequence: TGTGCCAGCAGCCTTATCGGGACAGGAAAAGAGCAGTACTTC. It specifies CASSLIGTGKEQYF.

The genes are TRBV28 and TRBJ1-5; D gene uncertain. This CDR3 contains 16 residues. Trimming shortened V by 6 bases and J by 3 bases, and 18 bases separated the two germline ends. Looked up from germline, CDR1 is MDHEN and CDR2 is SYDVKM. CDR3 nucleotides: TGTGCCAGCAGCTCCGGGTCTCTAATTGACAATCAGCCCCAGCATTTT. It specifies CASSSGSLIDNQPQHF.

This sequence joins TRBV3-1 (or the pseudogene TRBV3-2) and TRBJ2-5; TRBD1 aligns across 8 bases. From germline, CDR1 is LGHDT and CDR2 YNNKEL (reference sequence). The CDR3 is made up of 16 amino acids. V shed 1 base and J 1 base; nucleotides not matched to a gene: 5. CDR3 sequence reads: CASSQGQTGVQETQYF. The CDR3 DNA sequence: TGTGCCAGCAGCCAAGGGCAGACAGGGGTCCAAGAGACCCAGTACTTC.